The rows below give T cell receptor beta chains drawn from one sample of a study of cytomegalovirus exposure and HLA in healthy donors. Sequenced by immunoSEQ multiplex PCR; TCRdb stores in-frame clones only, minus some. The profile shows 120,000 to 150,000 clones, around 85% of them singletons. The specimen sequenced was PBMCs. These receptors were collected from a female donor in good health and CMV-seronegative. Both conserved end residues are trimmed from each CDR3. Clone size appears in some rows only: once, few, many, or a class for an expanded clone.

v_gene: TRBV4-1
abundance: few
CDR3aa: ASSQDEGVVLGYT

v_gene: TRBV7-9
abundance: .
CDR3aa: ASSSSGLAGGSDTGELF

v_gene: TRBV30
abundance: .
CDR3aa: AWKQGNQPQH

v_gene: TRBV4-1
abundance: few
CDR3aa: ASSQVALIGAGGYT

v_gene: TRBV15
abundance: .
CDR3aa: ATSPRPGGIPGITDTQY

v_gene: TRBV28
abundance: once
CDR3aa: ASRDRVEQF

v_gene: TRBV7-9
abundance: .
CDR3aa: ASSSRGTGKNTEAF

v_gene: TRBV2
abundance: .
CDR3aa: ASSLRGTYNEQF

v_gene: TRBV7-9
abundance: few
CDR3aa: ASSQRQELNTGELF

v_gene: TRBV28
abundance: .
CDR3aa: ASSRAGTLFPYEQY

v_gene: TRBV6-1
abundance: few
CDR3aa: ASNPGQGFREKLF

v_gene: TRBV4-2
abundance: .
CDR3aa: ASSQTGLQNTEAF

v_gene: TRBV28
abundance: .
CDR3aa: ASSFLAADNEQF

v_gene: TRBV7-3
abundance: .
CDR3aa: ASSHEVALAGTDTQY

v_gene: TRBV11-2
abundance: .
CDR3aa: ASSSGTGSTYEQY

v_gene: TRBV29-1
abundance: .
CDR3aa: SVEDRVFEQY

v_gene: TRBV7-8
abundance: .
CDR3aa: ASSPNRGGTGELF

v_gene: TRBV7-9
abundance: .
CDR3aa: ASSLAGVRGYGYT

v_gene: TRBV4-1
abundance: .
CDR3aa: ASNQGTGKTGNTIY

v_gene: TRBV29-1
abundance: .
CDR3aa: SADRGNEQY

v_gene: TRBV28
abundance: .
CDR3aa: ASAGEGATEAF

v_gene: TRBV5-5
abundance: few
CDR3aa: ASSEGSSYEQY

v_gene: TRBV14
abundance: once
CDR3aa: ASSPMDRENTEAF

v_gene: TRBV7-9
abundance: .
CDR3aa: ASSLGTSGGETQY

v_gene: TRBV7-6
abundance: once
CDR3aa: ASSAWPGKANYGYT

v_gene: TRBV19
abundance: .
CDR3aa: ASAQGVETEAF

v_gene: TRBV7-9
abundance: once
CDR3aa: ASSPGTGPLWRGYT

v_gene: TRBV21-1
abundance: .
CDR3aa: ASSGTGGPYEQY

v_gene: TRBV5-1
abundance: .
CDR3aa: ASSTDRGNYEQY

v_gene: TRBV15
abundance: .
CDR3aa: ATSRGGLAVIETQY

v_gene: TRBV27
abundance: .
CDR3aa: ASRPHRGGEQY

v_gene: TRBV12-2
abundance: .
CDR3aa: ASRLALTGEETQY

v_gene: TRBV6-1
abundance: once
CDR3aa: ASSRTGFGEAF

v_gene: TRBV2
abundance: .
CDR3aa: ASSRGLGTYEQY

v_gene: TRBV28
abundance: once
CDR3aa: ASSLPGQGNYEQY

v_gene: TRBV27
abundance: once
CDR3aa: ASTGTATGELF

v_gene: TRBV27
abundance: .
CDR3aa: ASSRLDGLAASRGQF

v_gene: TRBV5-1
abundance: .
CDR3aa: ASSLWGGNQPQH

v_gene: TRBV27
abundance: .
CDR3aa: ASSSPGTSGRYEQY

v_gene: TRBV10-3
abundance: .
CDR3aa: AISDTSGGGYEQY

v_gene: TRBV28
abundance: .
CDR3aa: ASETTAGGHYEQY

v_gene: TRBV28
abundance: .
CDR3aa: ASSLWGTGGTGELF

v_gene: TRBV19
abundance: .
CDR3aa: ASRSGRAGRNQPQH

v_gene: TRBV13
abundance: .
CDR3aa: ASSAEGTSGNPTEAQY

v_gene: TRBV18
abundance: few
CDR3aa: ASSPRLAGDNEQF

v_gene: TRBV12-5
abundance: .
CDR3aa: ASGHSREETQY

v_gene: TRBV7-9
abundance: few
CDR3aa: ASSFGQGRHGYT